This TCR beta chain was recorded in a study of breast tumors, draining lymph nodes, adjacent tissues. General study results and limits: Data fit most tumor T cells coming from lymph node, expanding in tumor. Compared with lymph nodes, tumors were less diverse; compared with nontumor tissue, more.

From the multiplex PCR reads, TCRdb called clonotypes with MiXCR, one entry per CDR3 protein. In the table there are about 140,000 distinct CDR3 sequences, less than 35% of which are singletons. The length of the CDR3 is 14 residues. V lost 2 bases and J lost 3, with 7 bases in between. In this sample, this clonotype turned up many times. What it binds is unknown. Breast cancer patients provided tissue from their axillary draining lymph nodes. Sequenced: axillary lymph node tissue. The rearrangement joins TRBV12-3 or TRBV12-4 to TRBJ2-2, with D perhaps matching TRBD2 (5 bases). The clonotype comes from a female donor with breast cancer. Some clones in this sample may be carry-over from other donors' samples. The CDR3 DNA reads TGTGCCAGCAGTTTAACTAGTGACACCGGGGAGCTGTTTTTT. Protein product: CASSLTSDTGELFF.